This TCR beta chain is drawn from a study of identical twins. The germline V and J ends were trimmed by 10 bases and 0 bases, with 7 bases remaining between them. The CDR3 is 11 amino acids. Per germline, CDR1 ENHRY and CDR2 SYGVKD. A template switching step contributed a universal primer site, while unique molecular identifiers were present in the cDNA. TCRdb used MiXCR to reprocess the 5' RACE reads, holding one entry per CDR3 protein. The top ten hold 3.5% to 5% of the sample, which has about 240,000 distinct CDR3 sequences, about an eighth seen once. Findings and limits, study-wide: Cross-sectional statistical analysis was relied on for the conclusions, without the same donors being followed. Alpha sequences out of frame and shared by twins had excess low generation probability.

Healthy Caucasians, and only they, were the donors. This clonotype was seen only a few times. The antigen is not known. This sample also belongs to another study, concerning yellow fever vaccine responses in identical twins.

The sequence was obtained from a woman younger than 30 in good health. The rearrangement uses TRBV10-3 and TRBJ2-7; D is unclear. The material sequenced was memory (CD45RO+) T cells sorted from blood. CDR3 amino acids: CATQSSYEQYF. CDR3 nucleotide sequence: TGTGCCACTCAGAGCTCCTACGAGCAGTACTTC.